What follows is one T cell receptor (beta chain) and its context. Authors of the study amplified TCR beta CDR3 regions from RNA transcripts. The HTBI primer set served for first-round RT-PCR of the TCR CDR3. TCRdb reanalysed the multiplex PCR reads using MiXCR and keeps one entry per CDR3 protein. The sample records hundreds of thousands of distinct CDR3 sequences, more than 20% being singletons. This entry comes from a study of T cells in Graves' hyperthyroidism and ophthalmopathy. Germline CDR1 MNHEY, CDR2 SVGEGT. The junction had 9 bases not matched to a gene; V was cut back by 0 bases and J by 0 bases. The CDR3 sequence is 18 residues long.

Sequences were obtained from blood. The chain uses TRBV6-2 or TRBV6-3 and TRBJ2-3, with 7 bases aligning to TRBD2. This receptor was identified in a man in his thirties or forties with Graves' ophthalmopathy. DNA for the CDR3: TGTGCCAGCAGTTACTCGACGGCTAGCGGTCCTAGCACAGATACGCAGTATTTT. It is translated as CASSYSTASGPSTDTQYF.